The T cell receptor (beta chain) described here comes from a study of T cell changes during pregnancy in multiple sclerosis. Some clones are missing from TCRdb's copy, which holds only in-frame ones; the method was immunoSEQ multiplex PCR. This table has about 40,000 clones, about 92% appearing once. V shed 3 bases and J 3 bases; nucleotides not matched to a gene: 3. The CDR3 loop spans 13 amino acids. Germline V gene lookup returns CDR1 SGHRS and CDR2 YFSETQ. The sequencing used peripheral blood, collected before pregnancy. The chain is built from TRBV5-1 and TRBJ2-7, with 7 bases lining up with TRBD2. The clonotype originates from a female donor with multiple sclerosis, enrolled in a pregnancy study. The CDR3 nucleotides read TGCGCCAGCAGCTCCGGACTAGACTACGAGCAGTACTTC. It encodes CASSSGLDYEQYF.